The 20 T cell receptor beta chains given below trace back to one sample, sequenced in a study of shared clonotypes between healthy human individuals. TCRdb's copy holds only in-frame clones and misses some; the assay was immunoSEQ multiplex PCR. The table includes a few million clones, around 95% detected once. The sample comprised naive CD4+ T cells sorted from blood. Subset of the sample: CD45RA+ positively selected. The receptors shown here come from a young man in good health.

This clone was recorded only once. The genes are TRBV5-1 and TRBJ2-1; 8 positions match TRBD1. Germline CDR1 reads SGHRS; CDR2 reads YFSETQ. The V and J ends lost 4 bases and 6 bases, in that order; junction bases with no gene match: 12. The CDR3 is 16 residues long. CDR3 bases: TGCGCCAGCAGCAAACCGACAGGGGCCGAGTTCAATGAGCAGTTCTTC. Protein sequence: CASSKPTGAEFNEQFF.

The chain is built from TRBV28 and TRBJ2-1; a possible D gene is TRBD1 (5 bases). The CDR3 loop spans 18 amino acids. Germline V gene data show CDR1 as MDHEN and CDR2 as SYDVKM. The V and J ends lost 5 bases and 3 bases respectively, with 23 bases between them. CDR3 nucleotides: TGTGCCAGCAGTCGTGGATGGGGAAGGGGTCATGACTACAATGAGCAGTTCTTC. Translation: CASSRGWGRGHDYNEQFF.

J is TRBJ1-1 and V is TRBV6-6; a weak D match, TRBD1 (6 bases). The CDR3 totals 14 residues. Germline V gene sequence: CDR1 MNHNY, CDR2 SVGAGI (reference sequence). Trimming took off 8 bases at V and 1 base at J, with 14 bases between the two ends. CDR3 residues: CASRLDRENTEAFF. The CDR3 DNA reads TGTGCCAGCCGCCTGGACAGAGAGAACACTGAAGCTTTCTTT.

This clone was detected only a few times. V gene TRBV4-1 combines with J gene TRBJ1-2, with D maybe TRBD1 (5 bases). The length of the CDR3 is 13 residues. Trimming removed 3 bases from V and 8 bases from J, with 13 bases in between. The germline V gene has CDR1 MGHRA and CDR2 YSYEKL. The CDR3 bases are TGCGCCAGCAGCCACTTAGGGACTGTGGGCTACACCTTC. Its translation: CASSHLGTVGYTF.

This sequence joins TRBV2 and TRBJ1-5; D might be TRBD1 (6 bases). V lost 5 bases and J 0 bases, leaving 14 bases between the germline ends. This CDR3 region has 16 residues. Germline V gene lookup returns CDR1 SNHLY and CDR2 FYNNEI. CDR3 nucleotide sequence: TGTGCCAGCAGTCCGGGGGCGAAGGTTAGCAATCAGCCCCAGCATTTT. It specifies CASSPGAKVSNQPQHF.

The chain has TRBV5-8 and TRBJ2-7, with D maybe TRBD1 (6 bases). The V gene's germline CDR1 is SGHTS and CDR2 YDEGEE. CDR3 length: 15 residues. Trimming pared 0 bases from V and 0 bases from J, leaving 10 bases between. The CDR3 coding sequence is TGTGCCAGCAGCTTGGACGGGACAACCTCCTACGAGCAGTACTTC. It encodes CASSLDGTTSYEQYF.

The rearrangement joins TRBV7-2 to TRBJ2-5, with unresolved D. In germline, CDR1 is SGHTA, CDR2 FQGNSA. The CDR3 is 12 amino acids. Trimming pared 1 base from V and 5 bases from J, leaving 5 bases between. The CDR3 spells CASSLDLETQYF. CDR3 DNA sequence: TGTGCCAGCAGCTTAGATCTGGAGACCCAGTACTTC.

J is TRBJ2-7 and V is TRBV7-6; TRBD1 aligns across 7 bases. This CDR3 comprises 15 residues. The V gene's germline CDR1 is SGHVS and CDR2 FNYEAQ. The V segment lost 1 base and the J segment 3 bases; nucleotides outside the gene matches: 6. The CDR3 DNA reads as TGTGCCAGCAGCTTAGGACAGGGCGCGGGCTACGAGCAGTACTTC. This encodes CASSLGQGAGYEQYF. Combining the CDR3 with reference TRBV7-6 and TRBJ2-7 gives the whole variable domain GAGVSQSPRYKVTKRGQDVALRCDPISGHVSLYWYRQALGQGPEFLTYFNYEAQQDKSGLPNDRFSAERPEGSISTLTIQRTEQRDSAMYRCASSLGQGAGYEQYFGPGTRLTVT.

CDR3 in DNA: TGTGCCAGCAACTTGCAGGGGGGTCACACTGAAGCTTTCTTT. Amino acids: CASNLQGGHTEAFF. The chain links TRBV28 to TRBJ1-1; 7 bases map to TRBD1. The trim removed 7 bases at V and 3 bases at J, leaving 8 bases unmatched. Germline CDR1 is MDHEN and CDR2 is SYDVKM. The CDR3 runs 14 residues.

This chain joins TRBV11-2 and TRBJ1-2; a weak D match, TRBD1 (5 bases). The CDR3 is 13 residues long. Germline V gene sequence: CDR1 SGHAT, CDR2 FQNNGV. Trimming pared 6 bases from V and 9 bases from J, leaving 17 bases between. CDR3: CASRSGDGRRYTF. Written as DNA, the CDR3 is TGTGCCAGCAGATCGGGGGACGGCCGACGCTACACCTTC.

This clone was observed a single time. The CDR3 DNA reads as TGCAGCGCCGCGCAGGGTATGTCTGAAGCTTTCTTT. As protein: CSAAQGMSEAFF. V and J are TRBV29-1 and TRBJ1-1; tentatively, D is TRBD1 (5 bases). Germline V CDR1 and CDR2: SQVTM, ANQGSEA. The CDR3 totals 12 residues. V was clipped by 7 bases and J by 6 bases, with 15 bases between them.

This rearrangement joins TRBV7-4 to TRBJ2-7; 8 nucleotides agree with TRBD2. With 5 bases clipped from V and 1 base from J, the junction kept 16 bases outside the gene matches. There are 18 residues in the CDR3. CDR1 and CDR2 from the germline V gene are SGHVT and SQSDAQ. The CDR3 loop reads CASSRAGATVEESYEQYF. CDR3 nucleotide sequence: TGTGCCAGCAGCCGAGCGGGAGCAACGGTCGAGGAGTCCTACGAGCAGTACTTC.

The rearrangement uses TRBV14 and TRBJ2-3; D uncertain. Trimming removed 1 base from V and 1 base from J, with 9 bases in between. This CDR3 region has 15 residues. Germline CDR1 and CDR2: SGHDN and FVKESK. CDR3 nucleotide sequence: TGTGCCAGCAGCCAAGGGGCTACAGGCACAGATACGCAGTATTTT. Translated: CASSQGATGTDTQYF.

The V call is TRBV28, the J call TRBJ2-7; tentative D call: TRBD2 (6 bases). CDR3 length equals 16 residues. V was trimmed by 6 bases and J by 0 bases, leaving 18 bases between them. The germline V gene has CDR1 MDHEN and CDR2 SYDVKM. This CDR3 reads CASSQEGWGDSYEQYF. CDR3 DNA sequence: TGTGCCAGCAGCCAGGAAGGGTGGGGGGACTCCTACGAGCAGTACTTC.

The chain recombines TRBV30 with TRBJ2-7, with D possibly TRBD1 on 6 matching bases. The CDR3 is made up of 14 amino acids. Germline V gene lookup returns CDR1 GTSNPN and CDR2 SVGIG (reference sequence). Trimming cost V 3 bases and J 5 bases, with 17 bases left between them. The CDR3 DNA reads as TGTGCCTGGAGATGGGGAACAGGGAGCAACGAGCAGTACTTC. Translated, it gives CAWRWGTGSNEQYF.

V is TRBV19 and J is TRBJ1-4; perhaps TRBD1 as D (6 bases). This CDR3 contains 13 residues. Per the germline V gene, CDR1 is LNHDA and CDR2 is SQIVND (reference sequence). With 5 bases removed from V and 7 bases from J, the gap between germline ends came to 11 bases. CDR3 sequence (DNA): TGTGCCAGTAGTGAACAGGGAACTGAAAAACTGTTTTTT. Translating gives CASSEQGTEKLFF.

CDR3 loop: CASSSYLVGGGNSPLHF. CDR3 nucleotides: TGTGCCAGCAGCTCCTATCTCGTGGGGGGCGGTAATTCACCCCTCCACTTT. V is TRBV9 and J is TRBJ1-6; tentatively, D is TRBD1 (6 bases). Germline V CDR1 and CDR2: SGDLS, YYNGEE. With 4 bases removed from V and 6 bases from J, the gap between germline ends came to 20 bases. This CDR3 comprises 17 residues.

The chain links TRBV10-3 to TRBJ2-5; 11 bases match TRBD2. The germline gives CDR1 ENHRY, CDR2 SYGVKD. The CDR3 is made up of 14 amino acids. The trim removed 7 bases at V and 5 bases at J, leaving 6 bases unmatched. CDR3 DNA: TGTGCCATCAAGACTAGCGGGGCCTCGGAGACCCAGTACTTC. Protein sequence: CAIKTSGASETQYF.

The V gene is TRBV29-1, the J gene TRBJ2-3; D remains ambiguous. The CDR3 contains 14 residues. Germline-derived CDR1 and CDR2 are SQVTM and ANQGSEA. Trimming took 7 bases from V and 4 from J, leaving 18 bases between them. In DNA, the CDR3 is TGCAGCGCCATACCCCACTCAGTCCCAGATACGCAGTATTTT. Protein product: CSAIPHSVPDTQYF.

V and J are TRBV6-6 and TRBJ1-4, with TRBD1 as a possible D gene (5 bases). CDR1 is MNHNY and CDR2 is SVGAGI in the germline V gene (reference sequence). The V end lost 6 bases, the J end lost 7 bases, and 12 bases lay between the germline ends. The CDR3 runs to 13 residues. The DNA for the CDR3 is TGTGCCAGCAGATATCAGGGTGGTGAAAAACTGTTTTTT. As protein: CASRYQGGEKLFF.